This TCR beta chain was sequenced during a study of immune evolution from preneoplasia to lung adenocarcinoma. General study points: From normal lung to invasive adenocarcinoma, top clone frequencies appeared to decrease.

This CDR3 region has 14 residues. In germline, CDR1 is SGHTA, CDR2 FQGNSA. Between about 2014 and 2018, patients underwent resection in Japan or China. Each case's diagnosis was confirmed by two pathologists on H&E. Concerning this clone itself: Its antigen is not identified.

The method was immunoSEQ multiplex PCR; TCRdb's version includes in-frame clones alone and lacks a portion of them. Here the sample spans 20,000 to 25,000 clones, roughly 75% being singletons. The rearrangement joins TRBV7-2 to TRBJ2-5; 10 bases map to TRBD1. The tail of the sequence fits TRBJ2-7 better, so the J call may be wrong. This sequence originates from a person in their sixties or seventies with lung adenocarcinoma. Material for sequencing was FFPE invasive lung adenocarcinoma tissue. The CDR3 region has the DNA TGTGCCAGCAGCTTAGGACAGGGGGCGGGCGAGCAGTACTTC. The encoded protein is CASSLGQGAGEQYF.